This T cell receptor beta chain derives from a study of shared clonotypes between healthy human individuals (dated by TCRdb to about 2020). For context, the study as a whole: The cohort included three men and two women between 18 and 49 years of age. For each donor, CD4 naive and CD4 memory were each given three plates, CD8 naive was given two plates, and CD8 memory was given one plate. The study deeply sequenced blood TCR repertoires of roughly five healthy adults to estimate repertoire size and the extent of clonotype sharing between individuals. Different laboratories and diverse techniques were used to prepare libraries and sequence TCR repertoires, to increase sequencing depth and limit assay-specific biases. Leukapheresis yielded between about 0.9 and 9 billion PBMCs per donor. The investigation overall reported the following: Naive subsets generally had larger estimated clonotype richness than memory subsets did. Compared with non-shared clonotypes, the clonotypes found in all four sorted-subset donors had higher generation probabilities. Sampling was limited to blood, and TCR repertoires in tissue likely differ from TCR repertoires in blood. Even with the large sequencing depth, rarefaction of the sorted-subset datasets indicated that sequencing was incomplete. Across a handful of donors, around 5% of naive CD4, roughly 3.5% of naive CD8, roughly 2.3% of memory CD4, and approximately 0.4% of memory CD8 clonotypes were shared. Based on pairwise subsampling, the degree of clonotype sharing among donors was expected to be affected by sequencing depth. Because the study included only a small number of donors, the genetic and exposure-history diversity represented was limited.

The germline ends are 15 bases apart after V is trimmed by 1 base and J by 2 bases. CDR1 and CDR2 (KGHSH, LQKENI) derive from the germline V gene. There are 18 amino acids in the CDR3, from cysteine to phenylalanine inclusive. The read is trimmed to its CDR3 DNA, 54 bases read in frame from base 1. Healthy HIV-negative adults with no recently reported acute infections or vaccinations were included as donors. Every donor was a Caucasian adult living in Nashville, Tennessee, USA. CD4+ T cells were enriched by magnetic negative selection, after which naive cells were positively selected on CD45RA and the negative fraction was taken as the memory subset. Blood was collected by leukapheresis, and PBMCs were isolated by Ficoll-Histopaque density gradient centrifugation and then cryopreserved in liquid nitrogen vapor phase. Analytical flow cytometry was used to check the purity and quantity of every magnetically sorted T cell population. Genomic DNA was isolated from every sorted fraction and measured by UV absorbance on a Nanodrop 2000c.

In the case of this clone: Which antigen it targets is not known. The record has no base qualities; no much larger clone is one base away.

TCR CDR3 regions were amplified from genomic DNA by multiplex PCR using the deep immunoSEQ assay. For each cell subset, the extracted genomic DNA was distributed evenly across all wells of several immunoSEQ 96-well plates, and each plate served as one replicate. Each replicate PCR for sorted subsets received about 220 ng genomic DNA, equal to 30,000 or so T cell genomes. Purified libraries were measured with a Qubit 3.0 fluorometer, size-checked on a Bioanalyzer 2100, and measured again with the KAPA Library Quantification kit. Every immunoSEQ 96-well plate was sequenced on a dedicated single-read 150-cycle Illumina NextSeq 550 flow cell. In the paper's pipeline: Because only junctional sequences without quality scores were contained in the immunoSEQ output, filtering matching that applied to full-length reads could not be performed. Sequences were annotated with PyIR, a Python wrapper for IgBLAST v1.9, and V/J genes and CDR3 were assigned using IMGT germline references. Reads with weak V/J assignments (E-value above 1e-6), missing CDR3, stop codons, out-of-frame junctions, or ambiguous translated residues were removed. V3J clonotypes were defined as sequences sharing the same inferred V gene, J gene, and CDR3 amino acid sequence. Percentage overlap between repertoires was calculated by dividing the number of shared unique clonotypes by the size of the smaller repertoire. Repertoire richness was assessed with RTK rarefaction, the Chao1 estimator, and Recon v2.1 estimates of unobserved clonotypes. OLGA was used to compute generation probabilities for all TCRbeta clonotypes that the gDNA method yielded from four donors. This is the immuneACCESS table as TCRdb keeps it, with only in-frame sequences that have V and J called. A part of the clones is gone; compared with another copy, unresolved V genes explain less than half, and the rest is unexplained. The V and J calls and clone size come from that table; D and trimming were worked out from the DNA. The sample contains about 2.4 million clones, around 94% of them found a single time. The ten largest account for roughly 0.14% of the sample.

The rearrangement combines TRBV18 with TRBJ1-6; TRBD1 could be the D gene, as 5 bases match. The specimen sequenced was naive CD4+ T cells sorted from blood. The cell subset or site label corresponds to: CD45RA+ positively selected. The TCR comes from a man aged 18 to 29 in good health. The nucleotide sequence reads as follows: TGTGCCAGCTCACCACGGAATAGGGGAGGAACCTATAATTCACCCCTCCACTTT. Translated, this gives CASSPRNRGGTYNSPLHF.